This T cell receptor (beta chain) came from a study of blood T cell repertoires in COVID-19. At the level of the study: Spain, Italy and the United States supplied samples that represented acute and convalescent COVID-19. Sources were T cells, B-cell-depleted T cells, or PBMCs; the material itself was cDNA or gDNA.

CDR1 SGHKS and CDR2 YYEKEE come from the germline V gene (reference sequence). CDR3 length equals 15 residues. V was clipped by 3 bases and J by 7 bases, with 16 bases between them. Original analysis: For nucleated cells, counts were estimated from reference gene primer amplification. Sequencing used immunoSEQ multiplex PCR; TCRdb keeps in-frame clones, though not all of them. V and J calls and clone size are given by that table; D and trimming were obtained from the DNA. The table shows around 52,000 clones, with more than 70% occurring only once. Sequencing was carried out using peripheral blood. The sequence derives from a human donor in a cohort sampled during active COVID-19. The chain has TRBV5-5 and TRBJ1-4; tentatively, D is TRBD1 (5 bases). DNA for the CDR3: TGTGCCAGCAGCTACAATTACGGGACTGGTGAAAAACTGTTTTTT. Its protein product is CASSYNYGTGEKLFF.